This T cell receptor (beta chain) derives from a study of blood T cells in healthy people across ages. Study-level results: Per million T cells, TCR beta diversity dropped about linearly as age rose. Estimated diversity, derived from one million T cells, was regarded as an underestimate.

The table lists this clonotype with a count of one. Its antigen is currently unknown. Sequence at one end of the junction differs from germline and may be a read error. The CDR3 loop spans 15 amino acids. CDR1 and CDR2 (germline): MNHEY, SMNVEV (reference sequence). Primed by a sample-barcoded 5' primer and a J-beta primer mix, a second PCR proceeded for roughly 7 to 11 cycles. Every cDNA was tagged by a template-switch adaptor with 12 random nucleotides. TCRdb called the 5' RACE reads again in MiXCR, with one record for every CDR3 protein. This sample has over 950,000 distinct CDR3 sequences, with roughly two fifths found just once. Per sample, extraction of total RNA gave at least 6 micrograms in every case.

This rearrangement joins TRBV27 to TRBJ1-2, with TRBD1 matching over 9 bases. Sequencing was done on a sample of blood. The receptor was derived from a man between 18 and 35 years old in good health. CDR3 nucleotides: TGTGCCTGCAGTCCTGGGACAGGGTTGTACTATGGCTACACCTTC. It specifies CACSPGTGLYYGYTF.